Listed below are T cell receptor beta chains from one sample, sequenced in a study of control samples from healthy donors and cancer patients. TCRdb's table, derived via immunoSEQ multiplex PCR, lists solely in-frame clones and lacks some. Among 100,000 to 150,000 clones, under 95% were seen once, and the ten largest hold around 7.9%. The source material was blood. The receptors shown here come from a man in his late teens or twenties in good health. Each CDR3 is given with its conserved first and last residue. The D gene is left open where the match is weak. Not all rows give a size; the values are once, few, many and, for expanded clones, a class.

TRBJ2-2 TRBV7-9 . . 14 CASSLVRGGGELFF TGTGCCAGCAGCTTAGTCAGGGGCGGCGGGGAGCTGTTTTTT
TRBJ1-1 TRBV29-1 TRBD1 . 13 CSVVGQMNTEAFF TGCAGCGTTGTGGGACAGATGAACACTGAAGCTTTCTTT
TRBJ2-1 TRBV10-3 TRBD2 . 16 CAISDPTSGGANEQFF TGTGCCATCAGTGATCCGACTAGCGGGGGGGCGAATGAGCAGTTCTTC
TRBJ1-3 TRBV9 . . 16 CASSVEPKRTGNTIYF TGTGCCAGCAGCGTAGAGCCGAAGCGAACTGGAAACACCATATATTTT
TRBJ2-3 TRBV9 TRBD2 . 14 CASRGGGEGDTQYF TGTGCCAGCCGGGGCGGGGGTGAAGGCGATACGCAGTATTTT
TRBJ2-2 TRBV25-1 . . 16 CASSDNSHLNTGELFF TGTGCCAGCAGTGACAATAGCCACTTGAACACCGGGGAGCTGTTTTTT
TRBJ2-3 TRBV9 . once 17 CASSVRGRRTFTDTQYF TGTGCCAGCAGCGTACGGGGCAGGCGGACTTTCACAGATACGCAGTATTTT
TRBJ2-7 TRBV27 . . 13 CASSRGGSYEQYF TGTGCCAGCAGTAGAGGGGGATCCTACGAGCAGTACTTC
TRBJ1-2 TRBV27 TRBD1 . 15 CASSLSGGGTYGYTF TGTGCCAGCAGTTTATCAGGGGGCGGAACCTATGGCTACACCTTC
TRBJ1-2 TRBV19 TRBD1 . 16 CASSAETGGGYSGYTF TGTGCCAGTAGTGCAGAGACAGGGGGTGGCTATTCTGGCTACACCTTC
TRBJ2-7 TRBV4-1 . . 13 CASSQDGVGPQYF TGCGCCAGCAGCCAGGACGGTGTGGGGCCTCAGTACTTC
TRBJ1-2 TRBV18 TRBD1 . 14 CASSEGQGAYGYTF TGTGCCAGCTCAGAAGGACAGGGGGCCTATGGCTACACCTTC
TRBJ2-3 TRBV11-2 TRBD1 . 16 CASSPTGQGARDTQYF TGTGCCAGCAGCCCTACCGGACAGGGGGCAAGAGATACGCAGTATTTT
TRBJ2-2 TRBV29-1 . . 13 CSVEDSVTGELFF TGCAGCGTTGAAGATTCGGTCACCGGGGAGCTGTTTTTT
TRBJ2-2 TRBV11-2 . . 15 CASSLEGGRTGELFF TGTGCCAGCAGCTTAGAGGGGGGCCGTACCGGGGAGCTGTTTTTT
TRBJ2-3 TRBV5-1 . . 15 CASRPELRQPDTQYF TGCGCCAGCAGACCTGAATTGCGTCAACCAGATACGCAGTATTTT
TRBJ1-5 TRBV6-6 . . 13 CASSYEVNQPQHF TGTGCCAGCAGTTACGAAGTGAATCAGCCCCAGCATTTT
TRBJ1-6 TRBV15 TRBD1 once 14 CATSGRQGVPPLHF TGTGCCACCAGCGGTAGACAGGGTGTACCGCCCCTCCACTTT
TRBJ2-1 TRBV24-1 TRBD2 . 15 CATSDDSGAGNEQFF TGTGCCACCAGTGATGATAGCGGGGCGGGGAATGAGCAGTTCTTC
TRBJ1-2 TRBV7-2 . once 15 CASSLSEDSHYGYTF TGTGCCAGCAGCTTATCTGAGGACAGTCACTATGGCTACACCTTC
TRBJ2-3 TRBV2 TRBD2 . 14 CASTGTRGTDTQYF TGTGCCAGCACCGGGACTAGAGGCACAGATACGCAGTATTTT
TRBJ2-5 TRBV20-1 . . 10 CSARKETQYF TGCAGTGCTAGGAAGGAGACCCAGTACTTC
TRBJ1-4 TRBV6-5 . . 15 CASSTQFATNEKLFF TGTGCCAGCAGTACACAGTTTGCAACTAATGAAAAACTGTTTTTT
TRBJ2-7 TRBV25-1 . . 12 CASSPLLGEQYF TGTGCCAGCAGCCCCCTCCTTGGGGAGCAGTACTTC
TRBJ2-5 TRBV6-1 . . 13 CASSEKRPETQYF TGTGCCAGCAGTGAAAAGCGACCGGAGACCCAGTACTTC
TRBJ2-5 TRBV21-1 . . 13 CASSKSERETQYF TGTGCCAGCAGCAAGTCTGAAAGGGAGACCCAGTACTTC
TRBJ1-1 TRBV20-1 . . 8 CSVGKAFF TGCAGTGTGGGAAAGGCTTTCTTT
TRBJ2-1 TRBV14 . . 16 CASSPSGGRGNGEQFF TGTGCCAGCAGCCCCTCCGGGGGGCGGGGAAATGGCGAGCAGTTCTTC
TRBJ1-6 TRBV5-1 . once 15 CASSLAGPYNSPLHF TGCGCCAGCAGCTTGGCGGGCCCCTATAATTCACCCCTCCACTTT
TRBJ2-2 TRBV6-4 . . 14 CASSDGLDTGELFF TGTGCCAGCAGTGACGGGTTGGATACCGGGGAGCTGTTTTTT
TRBJ1-3 TRBV5-6 TRBD1 . 16 CASSRDRGSSGNTIYF TGTGCCAGCAGCCGCGACAGGGGATCCTCTGGAAACACCATATATTTT
TRBJ1-1 TRBV29-1 TRBD1 . 14 CSVAGGGKGTEAFF TGCAGCGTTGCAGGGGGAGGGAAGGGCACTGAAGCTTTCTTT
TRBJ2-7 TRBV6-5 . . 13 CASSYSESYEQYF TGTGCCAGCAGTTACTCAGAGAGCTACGAGCAGTACTTC
TRBJ1-5 TRBV21-1 . . 15 CASSNQGKGNQPQHF TGTGCCAGCAGCAATCAGGGTAAGGGCAATCAGCCCCAGCATTTT
TRBJ2-7 TRBV11-2 TRBD1 . 14 CASSPTGGNYEQYF TGTGCCAGCAGCCCGACAGGGGGTAACTACGAGCAGTACTTC
TRBJ1-4 TRBV18 TRBD1 . 15 CASSPPGQSNEKLFF TGTGCCAGCTCACCACCGGGACAGTCTAATGAAAAACTGTTTTTT
TRBJ1-1 TRBV20-1 . . 10 CSALLSEAFF TGCAGTGCTCTTCTCTCTGAAGCTTTCTTT
TRBJ1-1 TRBV30 . once 14 CAWSVGGWNTEAFF TGTGCCTGGAGTGTAGGTGGGTGGAACACTGAAGCTTTCTTT
TRBJ2-5 TRBV4-1 TRBD1 . 16 CASSQDETGGQETQYF TGCGCCAGCAGCCAAGATGAGACAGGGGGCCAAGAGACCCAGTACTTC
TRBJ1-4 TRBV7-9 . . 15 CASSPPRVRGEKLFF TGTGCCAGCAGCCCACCCAGGGTTCGTGGTGAAAAACTGTTTTTT
TRBJ2-5 TRBV11-2 . once 14 CASSHEVGLETQYF TGTGCCAGCAGTCATGAAGTGGGGTTGGAGACCCAGTACTTC
TRBJ2-2 TRBV7-3 . . 14 CASSLLTATGELFF TGTGCCAGCAGCTTACTTACCGCCACCGGGGAGCTGTTTTTT
TRBJ2-3 TRBV18 TRBD1 . 15 CASSPTRQGADTQYF TGTGCCAGCTCACCCACTCGACAGGGCGCAGATACGCAGTATTTT